The TCR beta chain described here comes from a study of cytomegalovirus exposure and HLA in healthy donors. Study information: HLA-typed donors were the source of about 85 million unique TCRs, which an early data release held.

This clone has only a few counts. The PCR had 60 Vbeta and 13 Jbeta primers. The table came from immunoSEQ multiplex PCR; TCRdb's copy has only in-frame clones and leaves some out. The repertoire holds roughly 160,000 clones, with roughly 85% as singletons. CDR1 ENHRY and CDR2 SYGVKD come from the germline V gene. V gave up 7 bases and J gave up 5 bases, with 15 bases separating them. The CDR3 consists of 13 residues. Sequencing was done on a sample of PBMCs. The chain couples TRBV10-3 to TRBJ2-7; tentative D call: TRBD1 (5 bases). The source of this sequence is a man younger than 35 in good health and CMV-seropositive. CDR3: CAIMSRARDEQYF. The CDR3 DNA is TGTGCCATCATGTCCCGGGCCAGGGACGAGCAGTACTTC.